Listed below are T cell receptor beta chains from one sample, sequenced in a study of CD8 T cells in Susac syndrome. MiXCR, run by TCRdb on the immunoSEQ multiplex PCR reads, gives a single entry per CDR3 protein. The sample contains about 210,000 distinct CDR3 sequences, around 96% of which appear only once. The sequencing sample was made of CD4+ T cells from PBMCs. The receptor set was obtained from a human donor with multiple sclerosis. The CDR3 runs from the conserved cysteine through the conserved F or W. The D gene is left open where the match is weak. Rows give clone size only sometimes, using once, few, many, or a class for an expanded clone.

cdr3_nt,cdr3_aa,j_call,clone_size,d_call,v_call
TGTGCCAGCAGTCGGACGGGCCTCACCGAGCAGTACTTC,CASSRTGLTEQYF,TRBJ2-7,NA,NA,TRBV27
TGTGCCAGCTCACCATATGCAACTAATGAAAAACTGTTTTTT,CASSPYATNEKLFF,TRBJ1-4,NA,NA,TRBV18
TGTGCCAGCAGCCAGCAGACAAAGTGGGGCTACACCTTC,CASSQQTKWGYTF,TRBJ1-2,NA,NA,TRBV14
TGTGCCAGTTCCCTAGGGCGCGAGCAGTACTTC,CASSLGREQYF,TRBJ2-7,NA,NA,TRBV18
TGTGCCAGCAGTCCTCGGACAAGAAATCAGCCCCAGCATTTT,CASSPRTRNQPQHF,TRBJ1-5,NA,NA,TRBV27
TGCAGTGCCTGGGAGGGGCCGTTGAGGGGTCAGCCCCAGCATTTT,CSAWEGPLRGQPQHF,TRBJ1-5,NA,NA,TRBV20-1
TGCAGCGTTTTTACAGGGGCTGGGGCCAACGTCCTGACTTTC,CSVFTGAGANVLTF,TRBJ2-6,once,TRBD1,TRBV29-1
TGTGCCAGCTTTCGGACAGCAGGCCATGAGCAGTTCTTC,CASFRTAGHEQFF,TRBJ2-1,NA,NA,TRBV28
TGCAGTGCCCAACTAGCGGGGGGTTCCGATACGCAGTATTTT,CSAQLAGGSDTQYF,TRBJ2-3,NA,TRBD2,TRBV20-1
TGTGCCAGCAGCCGCGACAGGGCCCAAAGAGGGAATGGCTACACCTTC,CASSRDRAQRGNGYTF,TRBJ1-2,NA,TRBD1,TRBV7-9
TGCAGTGCTAGAGATCAGGCGGGCCTTCAGTTCTTC,CSARDQAGLQFF,TRBJ2-1,once,NA,TRBV20-1
TGTGCCAGCACGGACAGGGGCGTAGGTAATTCACCCCTCCACTTT,CASTDRGVGNSPLHF,TRBJ1-6,NA,TRBD1,TRBV2
TGCAGTGCTACCGGACTAGCGGGGAACAATGAGCAGTTCTTC,CSATGLAGNNEQFF,TRBJ2-1,NA,TRBD2,TRBV20-1
TGTGCCAGCAGCTTGGAATTTCTATCTCATGGCTACACCTTC,CASSLEFLSHGYTF,TRBJ1-2,NA,NA,TRBV5-4
TGTGCCAGCAGCTTAGCTCTGGGGCAGGGACTTGGCGGCTACACCTTC,CASSLALGQGLGGYTF,TRBJ1-2,NA,NA,TRBV7-8
TGCAGTGCTAGAGCTCCTGACTTGGCCCAGCATTTT,CSARAPDLAQHF,TRBJ1-5,once,NA,TRBV20-1
TGCAGCGTCGCCTCTGGGAGCAATCAGCCCCAGCATTTT,CSVASGSNQPQHF,TRBJ1-5,NA,NA,TRBV29-1
TGCAGTGCTTCCGGACTAGCGGGCTCCTACGAGCAGTACTTC,CSASGLAGSYEQYF,TRBJ2-7,NA,TRBD2,TRBV20-1
TGTGCCAGCGGGTGGGGAGATACTGAAGCTTTCTTT,CASGWGDTEAFF,TRBJ1-1,NA,NA,TRBV2
TGTGCCTGGAGTGTGCCGTACAATGAGCAGTTCTTC,CAWSVPYNEQFF,TRBJ2-1,NA,NA,TRBV30
TGTGCCAGCAGCCTCCGGACTAGCTCGTACCAAGAGACCCAGTACTTC,CASSLRTSSYQETQYF,TRBJ2-5,NA,TRBD2,TRBV3-1
TGCAGTGCTAGTTCGGCCGTCTCCTACACAGATACGCAGTATTTT,CSASSAVSYTDTQYF,TRBJ2-3,NA,NA,TRBV20-1
TGCGCCAGCAGCCATGCGGTGCTCCAGCCCCAGCATTTT,CASSHAVLQPQHF,TRBJ1-5,NA,NA,TRBV4-1
TGTGCCAGCAGCGGTTTAGCGGGAGGATCCTACGAGCAGTACTTC,CASSGLAGGSYEQYF,TRBJ2-7,once,TRBD2,TRBV28
TGTGCCACCTCCCCCAACCCCGGCTCCTACGAGCAGTACTTC,CATSPNPGSYEQYF,TRBJ2-7,NA,NA,TRBV2
TGTGCCAGCAGCTTATTAGGGGCCATCACCCCCACAGATACGCAGTATTTT,CASSLLGAITPTDTQYF,TRBJ2-3,NA,NA,TRBV7-3
TGTGCCAGCTCACCACGAGAGCGCGGGAGTGTACCCAATGAGCAGTTCTTC,CASSPRERGSVPNEQFF,TRBJ2-1,NA,TRBD2,TRBV18
TGCAGCATCATGGACTACAATGAGCAGTTCTTC,CSIMDYNEQFF,TRBJ2-1,NA,NA,TRBV29-1
TGCGCCAGCAAAAGGACTAGCGGGAGTCTTAGCACAGATACGCAGTATTTT,CASKRTSGSLSTDTQYF,TRBJ2-3,NA,TRBD2,TRBV4-1
TGTGCCAGCAGCCTGGGCGAGGGGCAAGTAAAGGGCTACACCTTC,CASSLGEGQVKGYTF,TRBJ1-2,NA,NA,TRBV27
TGTGCCAGCTCACCACAAGCGAAAGAGACCCAGTACTTC,CASSPQAKETQYF,TRBJ2-5,NA,NA,TRBV18
TGTGCCAGCAGCCAAGTGGGGGACACCCCAGCTTTCTTT,CASSQVGDTPAFF,TRBJ1-1,NA,NA,TRBV3-1
TGTGCCTGGAAGATCCGGGACAGGGTCCTCGAGCAGTACTTC,CAWKIRDRVLEQYF,TRBJ2-7,NA,TRBD1,TRBV30
TGCAGCGTCGGTGGACTAGTAGGCCCCGATACGCAGTATTTT,CSVGGLVGPDTQYF,TRBJ2-3,NA,TRBD2,TRBV29-1
TGCAGTGCTAGAGAGACTTTGGACTTTTATAACAATGAGCAGTTCTTC,CSARETLDFYNNEQFF,TRBJ2-1,NA,NA,TRBV20-1
TGCAGCGTCTCCTTAGGGGCCCTGAACACTGAAGCTTTCTTT,CSVSLGALNTEAFF,TRBJ1-1,NA,NA,TRBV29-1
TGCAGTGCTGGCGGGGGGGCTCAGTACTTC,CSAGGGAQYF,TRBJ2-7,NA,TRBD2,TRBV20-1
TGTGCCAGCAGTGTTTCAGGGCCAGGCTACACCTTC,CASSVSGPGYTF,TRBJ1-2,NA,NA,TRBV28
TGTGCCAGCGGCGGACTAGCGGGCACCTACGAGCAGTACTTC,CASGGLAGTYEQYF,TRBJ2-7,once,TRBD2,TRBV7-6
TGTGCCAGCAGATCGACGGCAGATCAGCCCCAGCATTTT,CASRSTADQPQHF,TRBJ1-5,once,NA,TRBV25-1
TGTGCCACCGGTGGGTACCTGGGTGAGCAGTACTTC,CATGGYLGEQYF,TRBJ2-7,NA,NA,TRBV19
TGTGCCAGCAGCTTCGGACCCGAAGTAGGCACCGGGGAGCTGTTTTTT,CASSFGPEVGTGELFF,TRBJ2-2,NA,NA,TRBV7-9
TGTGCCAGCAGTACGACACCGTACCAAGAGACCCAGTACTTC,CASSTTPYQETQYF,TRBJ2-5,NA,NA,TRBV2
TGCAGCGTTGAGAAGGGGAAGGCACGGGGGACCCAGTACTTC,CSVEKGKARGTQYF,TRBJ2-5,NA,NA,TRBV29-1
TGCAGCGTTGAGAGGGCTGAAGCTTTCTTT,CSVERAEAFF,TRBJ1-1,NA,NA,TRBV29-1